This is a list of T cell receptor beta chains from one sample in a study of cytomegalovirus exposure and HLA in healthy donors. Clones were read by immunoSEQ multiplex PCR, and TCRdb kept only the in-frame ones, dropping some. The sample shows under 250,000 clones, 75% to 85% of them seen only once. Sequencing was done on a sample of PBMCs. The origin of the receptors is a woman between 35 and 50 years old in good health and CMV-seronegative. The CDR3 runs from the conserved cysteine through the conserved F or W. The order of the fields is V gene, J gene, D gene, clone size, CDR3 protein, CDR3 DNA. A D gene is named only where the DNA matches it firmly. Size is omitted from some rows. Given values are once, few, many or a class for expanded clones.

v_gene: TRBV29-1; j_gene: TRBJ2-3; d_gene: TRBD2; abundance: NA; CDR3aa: CSLGGAGGFLTDTQYF; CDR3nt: TGCAGTCTGGGGGGAGCGGGAGGATTCTTAACAGATACGCAGTATTTT
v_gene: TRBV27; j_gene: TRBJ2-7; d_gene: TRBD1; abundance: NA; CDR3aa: CASSPTGPTYEQYF; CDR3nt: TGTGCCAGCAGCCCGACAGGGCCCACCTACGAGCAGTACTTC
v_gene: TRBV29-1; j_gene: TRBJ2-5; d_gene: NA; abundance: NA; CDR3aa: CSVIAAQETQYF; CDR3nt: TGCAGCGTGATAGCGGCCCAAGAGACCCAGTACTTC
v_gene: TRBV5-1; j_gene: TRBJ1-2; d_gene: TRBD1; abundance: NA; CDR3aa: CASSSATGYASYGYTF; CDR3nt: TGCGCCAGCAGCTCTGCGACAGGGTATGCCTCCTATGGCTACACCTTC
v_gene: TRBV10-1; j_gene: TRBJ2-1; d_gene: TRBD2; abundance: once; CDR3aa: CATITSGDYNEQFF; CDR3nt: TGCGCCACCATTACTAGCGGGGATTACAATGAGCAGTTCTTC
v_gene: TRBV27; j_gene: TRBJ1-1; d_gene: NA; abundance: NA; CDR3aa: CASSKRGGANTEAFF; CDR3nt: TGTGCCAGCAGTAAACGAGGGGGGGCAAACACTGAAGCTTTCTTT
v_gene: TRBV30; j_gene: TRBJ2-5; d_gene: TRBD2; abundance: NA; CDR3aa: CAWSALAGVETQYF; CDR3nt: TGTGCCTGGAGTGCCCTAGCGGGAGTGGAGACCCAGTACTTC
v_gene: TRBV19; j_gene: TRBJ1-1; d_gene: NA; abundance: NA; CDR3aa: CASTNLGRGSEAFF; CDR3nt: TGTGCCAGTACTAACCTCGGTCGGGGGTCGGAGGCTTTCTTT
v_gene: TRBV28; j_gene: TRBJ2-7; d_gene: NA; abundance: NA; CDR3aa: CASSGAGNFRYEQYF; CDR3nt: TGTGCCAGCAGTGGGGCAGGGAACTTTCGTTACGAGCAGTACTTC
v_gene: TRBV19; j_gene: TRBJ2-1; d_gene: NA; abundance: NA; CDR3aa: CASSIGGSMYEQFF; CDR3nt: TGTGCCAGTAGTATAGGTGGGAGCATGTATGAGCAGTTCTTC
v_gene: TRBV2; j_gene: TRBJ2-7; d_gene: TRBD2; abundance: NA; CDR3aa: CASGEGFGEQYF; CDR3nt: TGTGCCAGCGGGGAGGGTTTCGGCGAGCAGTACTTC
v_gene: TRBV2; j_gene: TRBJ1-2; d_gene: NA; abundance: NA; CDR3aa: CASSAQRVDGYTF; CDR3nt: TGTGCCAGCAGTGCCCAACGGGTGGATGGCTACACCTTC
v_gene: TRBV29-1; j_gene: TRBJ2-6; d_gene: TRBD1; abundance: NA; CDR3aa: CSVTNRGTPGANVLTF; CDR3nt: TGCAGCGTGACAAACAGGGGGACCCCTGGGGCCAACGTCCTGACTTTC
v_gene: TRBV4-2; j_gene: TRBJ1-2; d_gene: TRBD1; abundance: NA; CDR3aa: CASSQGTGPGYTF; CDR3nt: TGTGCCAGCAGCCAGGGGACAGGGCCCGGCTACACCTTC
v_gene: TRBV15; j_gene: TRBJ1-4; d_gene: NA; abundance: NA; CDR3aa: CATSRGSQGTNEKLFF; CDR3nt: TGTGCCACCAGCAGAGGATCGCAGGGAACTAATGAAAAACTGTTTTTT
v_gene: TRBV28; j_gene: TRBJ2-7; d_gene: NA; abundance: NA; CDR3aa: CASSLSTVSYEQYF; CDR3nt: TGTGCCAGCAGTTTATCGACAGTTTCCTACGAGCAGTACTTC
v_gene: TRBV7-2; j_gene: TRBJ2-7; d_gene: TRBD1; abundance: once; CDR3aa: CASSIGQGINYEQYF; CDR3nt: TGTGCCAGCAGCATCGGACAGGGGATTAACTACGAGCAGTACTTC
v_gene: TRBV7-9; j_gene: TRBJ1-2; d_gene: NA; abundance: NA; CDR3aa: CASAGGNNPYGYTF; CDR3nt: TGTGCCAGCGCCGGGGGGAACAACCCGTATGGCTACACCTTC
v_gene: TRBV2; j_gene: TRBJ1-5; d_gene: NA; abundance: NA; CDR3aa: CASIRGQVGEPQHF; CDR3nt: TGTGCCAGCATTCGTGGTCAAGTAGGAGAGCCCCAGCATTTT
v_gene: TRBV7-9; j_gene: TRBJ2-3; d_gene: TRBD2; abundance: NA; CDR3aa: CASSPYLVTSGMTDTQYF; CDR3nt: TGTGCCAGCAGCCCCTACCTAGTGACTAGCGGGATGACAGATACGCAGTATTTT
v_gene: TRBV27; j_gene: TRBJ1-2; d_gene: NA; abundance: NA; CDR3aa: CASCPSVGEANYGYTF; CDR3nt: TGTGCCAGCTGTCCTTCCGTGGGGGAGGCCAACTATGGCTACACCTTC
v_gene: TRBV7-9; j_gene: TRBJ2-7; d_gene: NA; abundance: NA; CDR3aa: CASRGGTGLSYEQYF; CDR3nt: TGTGCCAGCAGAGGGGGGACGGGACTATCCTACGAGCAGTACTTC
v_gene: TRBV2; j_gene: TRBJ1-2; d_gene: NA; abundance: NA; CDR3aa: CASSVSEGSGYTF; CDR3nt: TGTGCCAGCAGTGTTTCAGAGGGCAGCGGCTACACCTTC
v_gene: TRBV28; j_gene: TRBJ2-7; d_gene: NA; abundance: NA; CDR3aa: CASSLGLIYEQYF; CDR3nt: TGTGCCAGCAGCCTGGGACTGATCTACGAGCAGTACTTC
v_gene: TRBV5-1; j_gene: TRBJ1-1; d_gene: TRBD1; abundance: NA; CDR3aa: CASSSTGGLTEAFF; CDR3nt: TGCGCCAGCAGCTCGACAGGGGGCCTCACTGAAGCTTTCTTT
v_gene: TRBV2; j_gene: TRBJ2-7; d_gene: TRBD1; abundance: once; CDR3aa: CASSRQGVVAGASSF; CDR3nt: TGTGCCAGCAGCAGACAGGGGGTAGTCGCGGGAGCCTCCTCCTTC
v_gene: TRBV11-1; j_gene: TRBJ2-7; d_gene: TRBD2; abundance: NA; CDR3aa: CASSLAGGLYEQYF; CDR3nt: TGTGCCAGCAGCTTAGCGGGAGGGCTCTACGAGCAGTACTTC
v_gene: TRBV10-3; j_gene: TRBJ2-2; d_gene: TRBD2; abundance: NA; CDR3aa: CAISGGLAGGINTNTGELFF; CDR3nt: TGTGCCATCAGTGGGGGGCTAGCGGGAGGGATAAATACGAACACCGGGGAGCTGTTTTTT
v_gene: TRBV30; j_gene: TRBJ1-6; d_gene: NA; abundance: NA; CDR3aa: CAWSAIINSPLHF; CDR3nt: TGTGCCTGGAGTGCTATTATTAATTCACCCCTCCACTTT
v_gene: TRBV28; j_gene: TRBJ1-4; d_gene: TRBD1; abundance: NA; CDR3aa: CASSRDRGLTNEKLFF; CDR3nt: TGTGCCAGCAGTAGGGACAGGGGGCTGACTAATGAAAAACTGTTTTTT
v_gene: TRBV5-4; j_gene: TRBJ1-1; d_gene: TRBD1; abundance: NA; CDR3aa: CASSGDRGKAFF; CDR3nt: TGTGCCAGCAGCGGGGACAGGGGAAAAGCTTTCTTT
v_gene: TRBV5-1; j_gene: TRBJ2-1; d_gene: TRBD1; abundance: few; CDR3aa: CASSYNDRGIYEQFF; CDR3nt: TGCGCCAGCAGCTATAACGACAGGGGTATCTATGAGCAGTTCTTC
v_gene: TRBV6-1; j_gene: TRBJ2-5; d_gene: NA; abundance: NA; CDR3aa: CASSESLRESETQYF; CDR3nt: TGTGCCAGCAGTGAATCTCTTCGGGAATCGGAGACCCAGTACTTC
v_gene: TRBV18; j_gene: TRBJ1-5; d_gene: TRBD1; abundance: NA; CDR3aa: CASSNGQGGQPQHF; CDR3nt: TGTGCCAGCTCCAACGGACAGGGGGGGCAGCCCCAGCATTTT
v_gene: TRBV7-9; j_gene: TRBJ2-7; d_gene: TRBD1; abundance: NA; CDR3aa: CSSSVTGVEQYF; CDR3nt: TGTTCCAGCAGCGTTACAGGGGTCGAGCAGTACTTC
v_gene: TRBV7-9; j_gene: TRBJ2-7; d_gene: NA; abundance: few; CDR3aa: CASSLSSEQYF; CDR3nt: TGTGCCAGCAGCTTATCCTCCGAGCAGTACTTC